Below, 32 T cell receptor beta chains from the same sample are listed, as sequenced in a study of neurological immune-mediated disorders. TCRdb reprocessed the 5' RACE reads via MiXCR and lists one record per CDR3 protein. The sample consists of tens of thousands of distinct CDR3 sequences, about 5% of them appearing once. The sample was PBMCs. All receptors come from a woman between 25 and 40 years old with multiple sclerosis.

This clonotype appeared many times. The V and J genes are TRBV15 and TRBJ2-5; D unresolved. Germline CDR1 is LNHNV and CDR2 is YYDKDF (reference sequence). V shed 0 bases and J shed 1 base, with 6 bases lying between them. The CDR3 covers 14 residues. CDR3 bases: TGTGCCACCAGCAGAGAGGCCTTCCAAGAGACCCAGTACTTC. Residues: CATSREAFQETQYF.

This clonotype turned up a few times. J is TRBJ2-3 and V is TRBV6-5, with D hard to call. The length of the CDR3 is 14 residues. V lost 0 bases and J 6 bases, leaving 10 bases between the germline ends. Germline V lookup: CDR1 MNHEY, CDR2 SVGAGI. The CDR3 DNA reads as TGTGCCAGCAGTTACTCTGGGTCACCCGATACGCAGTATTTT. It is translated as CASSYSGSPDTQYF.

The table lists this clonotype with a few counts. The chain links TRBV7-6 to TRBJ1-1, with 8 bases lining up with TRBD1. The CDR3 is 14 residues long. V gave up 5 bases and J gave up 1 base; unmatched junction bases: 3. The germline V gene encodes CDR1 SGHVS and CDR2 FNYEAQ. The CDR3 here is CASSVGQGNTEAFF. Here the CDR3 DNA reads TGTGCCAGCAGCGTCGGACAGGGGAACACTGAAGCTTTCTTT.

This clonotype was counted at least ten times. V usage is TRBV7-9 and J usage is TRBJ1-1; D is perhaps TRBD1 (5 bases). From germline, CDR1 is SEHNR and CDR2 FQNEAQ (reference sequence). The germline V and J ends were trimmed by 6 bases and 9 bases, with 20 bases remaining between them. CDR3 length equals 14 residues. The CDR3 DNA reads TGTGCCAGCAGTTTATCTGGGGCGCAGGATAAAGCTTTCTTT. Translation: CASSLSGAQDKAFF.

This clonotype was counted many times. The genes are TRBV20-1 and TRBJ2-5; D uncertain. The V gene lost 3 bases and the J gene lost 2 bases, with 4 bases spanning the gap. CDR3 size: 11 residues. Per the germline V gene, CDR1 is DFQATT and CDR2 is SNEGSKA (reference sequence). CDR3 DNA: TGCAGTGCTAGTACACAAGAGACCCAGTACTTC. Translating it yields CSASTQETQYF.

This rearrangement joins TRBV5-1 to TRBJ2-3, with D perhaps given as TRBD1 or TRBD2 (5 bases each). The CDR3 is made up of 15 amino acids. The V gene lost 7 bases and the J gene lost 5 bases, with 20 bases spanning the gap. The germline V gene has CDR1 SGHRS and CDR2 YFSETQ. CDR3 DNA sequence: TGCGCCAGCCGAACCACGGGACGAGCGGAAGATACGCAGTATTTT. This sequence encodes CASRTTGRAEDTQYF.

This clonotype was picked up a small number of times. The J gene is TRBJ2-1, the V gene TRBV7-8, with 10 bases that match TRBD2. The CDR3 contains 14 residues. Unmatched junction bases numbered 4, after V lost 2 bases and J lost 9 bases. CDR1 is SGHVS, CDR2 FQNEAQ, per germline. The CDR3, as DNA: TGTGCCAGCAGCTTACTGTCTAGCGGGAGTGAGCAGTTCTTC. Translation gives CASSLLSSGSEQFF.

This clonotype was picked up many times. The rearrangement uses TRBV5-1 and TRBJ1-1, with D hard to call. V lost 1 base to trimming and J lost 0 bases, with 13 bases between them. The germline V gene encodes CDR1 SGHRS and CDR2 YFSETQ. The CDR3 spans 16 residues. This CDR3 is CASSLNPGGLNTEAFF. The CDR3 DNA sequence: TGCGCCAGCAGCTTGAACCCGGGAGGTCTGAACACTGAAGCTTTCTTT.

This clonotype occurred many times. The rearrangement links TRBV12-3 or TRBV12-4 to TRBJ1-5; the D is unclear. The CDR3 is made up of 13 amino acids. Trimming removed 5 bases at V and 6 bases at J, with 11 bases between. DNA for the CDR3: TGTGCCAGCAGTCCCGCGGCAGGTCAGCCCCAGCATTTT. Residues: CASSPAAGQPQHF.

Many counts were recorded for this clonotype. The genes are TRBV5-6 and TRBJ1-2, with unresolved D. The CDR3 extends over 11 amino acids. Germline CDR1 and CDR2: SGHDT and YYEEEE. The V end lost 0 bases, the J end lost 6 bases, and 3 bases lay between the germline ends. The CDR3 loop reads CASSLDNGYTF. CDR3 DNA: TGTGCCAGCAGCTTGGACAATGGCTACACCTTC.

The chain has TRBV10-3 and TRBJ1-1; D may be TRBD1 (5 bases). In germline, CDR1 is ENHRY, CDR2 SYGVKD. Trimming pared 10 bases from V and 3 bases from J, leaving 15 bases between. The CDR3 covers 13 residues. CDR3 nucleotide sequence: TGTGCCACCGACAGTGGATTAGACACTGAAGCTTTCTTT. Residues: CATDSGLDTEAFF.

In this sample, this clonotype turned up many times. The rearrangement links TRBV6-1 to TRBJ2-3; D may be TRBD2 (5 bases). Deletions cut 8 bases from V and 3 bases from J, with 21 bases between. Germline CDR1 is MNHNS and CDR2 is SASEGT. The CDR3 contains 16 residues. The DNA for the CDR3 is TGTGCCAGCTGTAGATCTGTAGAGTGGGAGACAGATACGCAGTATTTT. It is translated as CASCRSVEWETDTQYF.

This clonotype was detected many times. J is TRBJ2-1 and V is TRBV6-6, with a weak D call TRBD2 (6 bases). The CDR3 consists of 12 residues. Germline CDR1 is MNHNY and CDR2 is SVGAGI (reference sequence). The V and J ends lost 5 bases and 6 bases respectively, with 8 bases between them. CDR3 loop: CASSPTSNEQFF. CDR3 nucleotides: TGTGCCAGCAGTCCGACTAGCAATGAGCAGTTCTTC.

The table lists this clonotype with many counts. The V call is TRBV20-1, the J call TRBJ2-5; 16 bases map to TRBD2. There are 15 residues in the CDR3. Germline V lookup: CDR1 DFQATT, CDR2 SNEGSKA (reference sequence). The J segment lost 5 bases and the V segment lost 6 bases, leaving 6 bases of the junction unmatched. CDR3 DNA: TGCAGTGCCGGGACTAGCGGGAGGGCCCGGGAGACCCAGTACTTC. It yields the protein CSAGTSGRARETQYF.

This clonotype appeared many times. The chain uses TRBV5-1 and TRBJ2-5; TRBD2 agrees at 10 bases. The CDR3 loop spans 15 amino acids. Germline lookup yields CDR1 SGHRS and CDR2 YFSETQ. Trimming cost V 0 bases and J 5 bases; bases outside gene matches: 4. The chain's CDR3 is CASSLAAGGAETQYF. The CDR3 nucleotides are TGCGCCAGCAGCTTGGCAGCGGGGGGGGCGGAGACCCAGTACTTC.

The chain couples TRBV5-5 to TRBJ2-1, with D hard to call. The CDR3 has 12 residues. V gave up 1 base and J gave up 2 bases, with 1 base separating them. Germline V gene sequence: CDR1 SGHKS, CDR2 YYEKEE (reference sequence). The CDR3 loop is CASSLPYNEQFF. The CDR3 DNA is TGTGCCAGCAGCTTGCCCTACAATGAGCAGTTCTTC.

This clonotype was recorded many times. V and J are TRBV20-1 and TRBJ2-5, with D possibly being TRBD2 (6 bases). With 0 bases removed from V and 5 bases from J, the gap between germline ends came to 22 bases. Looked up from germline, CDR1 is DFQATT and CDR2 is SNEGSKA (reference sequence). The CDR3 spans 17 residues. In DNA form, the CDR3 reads TGCAGTGCTAGAGAAAGGGACTGGAGGGCCGGAGGGGAGACCCAGTACTTC. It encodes CSARERDWRAGGETQYF.

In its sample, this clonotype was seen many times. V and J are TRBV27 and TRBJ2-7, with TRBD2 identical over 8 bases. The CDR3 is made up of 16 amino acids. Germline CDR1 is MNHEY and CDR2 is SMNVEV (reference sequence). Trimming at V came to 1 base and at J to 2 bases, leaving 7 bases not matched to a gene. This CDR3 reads CASSLLTASGPYEQYF. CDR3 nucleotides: TGTGCCAGCAGTTTATTAACGGCTAGCGGGCCCTACGAGCAGTACTTC.

Here the CDR3 DNA reads TGTGCCAGCAGCGTAGGGACAGGAGGTGGTCAGCCCCAGCATTTT. Residues: CASSVGTGGGQPQHF. V gene TRBV9 combines with J gene TRBJ1-5; TRBD1 matches 7 bases. Losses at the gene ends were 0 bases for V and 6 bases for J; bases not matched to a gene: 6. In germline, CDR1 is SGDLS, CDR2 YYNGEE. This CDR3 is 15 amino acids long.

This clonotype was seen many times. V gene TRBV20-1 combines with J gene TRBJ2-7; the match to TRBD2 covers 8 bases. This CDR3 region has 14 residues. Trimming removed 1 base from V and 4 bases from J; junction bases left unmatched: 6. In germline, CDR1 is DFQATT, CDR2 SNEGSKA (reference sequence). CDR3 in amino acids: CSARVPGGGYEQYF. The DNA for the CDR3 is TGCAGTGCTAGAGTTCCGGGGGGGGGGTACGAGCAGTACTTC.

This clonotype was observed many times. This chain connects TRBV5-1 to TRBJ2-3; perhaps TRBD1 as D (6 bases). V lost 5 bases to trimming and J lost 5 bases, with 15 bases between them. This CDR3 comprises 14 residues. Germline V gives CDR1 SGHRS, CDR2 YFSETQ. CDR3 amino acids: CASSPRVGGDTQYF. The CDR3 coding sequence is TGCGCCAGCAGTCCCCGAGTAGGGGGAGATACGCAGTATTTT.

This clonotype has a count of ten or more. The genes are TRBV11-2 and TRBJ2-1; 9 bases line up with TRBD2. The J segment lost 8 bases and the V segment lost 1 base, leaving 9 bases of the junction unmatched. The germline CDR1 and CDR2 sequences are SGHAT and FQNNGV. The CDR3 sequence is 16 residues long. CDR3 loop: CASSLGAAGGQDEQFF. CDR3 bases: TGTGCCAGCAGCTTAGGTGCCGCGGGGGGGCAAGATGAGCAGTTCTTC.

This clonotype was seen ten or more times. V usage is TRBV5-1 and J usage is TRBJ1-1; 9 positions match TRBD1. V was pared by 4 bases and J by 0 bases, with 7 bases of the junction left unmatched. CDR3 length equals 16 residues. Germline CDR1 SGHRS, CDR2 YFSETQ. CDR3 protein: CASSIGQGKMNTEAFF. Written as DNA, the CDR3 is TGCGCCAGCAGCATCGGACAGGGGAAGATGAACACTGAAGCTTTCTTT.

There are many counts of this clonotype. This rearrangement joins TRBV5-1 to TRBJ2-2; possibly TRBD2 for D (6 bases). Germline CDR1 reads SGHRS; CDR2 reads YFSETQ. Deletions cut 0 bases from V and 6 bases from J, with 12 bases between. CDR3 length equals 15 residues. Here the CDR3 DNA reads TGCGCCAGCAGCTTGGTCGGGAGCGGCGCCGGGGAGCTGTTTTTT. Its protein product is CASSLVGSGAGELFF. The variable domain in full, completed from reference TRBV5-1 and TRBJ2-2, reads KAGVTQTPRYLIKTRGQQVTLSCSPISGHRSVSWYQQTPGQGLQFLFEYFSETQRNKGNFPGRFSGRQFSNSRSEMNVSTLELGDSALYLCASSLVGSGAGELFFGEGSRLTVL.

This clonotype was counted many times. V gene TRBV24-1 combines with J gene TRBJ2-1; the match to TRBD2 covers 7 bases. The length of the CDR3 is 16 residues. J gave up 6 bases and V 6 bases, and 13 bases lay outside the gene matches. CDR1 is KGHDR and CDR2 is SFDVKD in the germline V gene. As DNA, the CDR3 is TGTGCCACCAGTCGACGGGGGGTCGGATGGCGCAATGAGCAGTTCTTC. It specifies CATSRRGVGWRNEQFF.

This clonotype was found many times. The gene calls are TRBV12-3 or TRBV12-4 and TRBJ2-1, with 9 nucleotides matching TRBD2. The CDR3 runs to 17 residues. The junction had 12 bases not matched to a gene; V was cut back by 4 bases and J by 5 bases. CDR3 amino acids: CASSSPGSGSGHNEQFF. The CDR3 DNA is TGTGCCAGCAGTTCTCCTGGTAGCGGGAGTGGGCACAATGAGCAGTTCTTC.

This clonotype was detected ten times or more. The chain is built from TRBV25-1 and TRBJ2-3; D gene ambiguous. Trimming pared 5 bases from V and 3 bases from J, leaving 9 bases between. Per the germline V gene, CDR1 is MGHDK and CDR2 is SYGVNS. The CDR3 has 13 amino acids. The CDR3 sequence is CASSPQSTDTQYF. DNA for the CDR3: TGTGCCAGCAGTCCGCAGTCAACAGATACGCAGTATTTT. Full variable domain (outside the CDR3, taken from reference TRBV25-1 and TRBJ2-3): EADIYQTPRYLVIGTGKKITLECSQTMGHDKMYWYQQDPGMELHLIHYSYGVNSTEKGDLSSESTVSRIRTEHFPLTLESARPSHTSQYLCASSPQSTDTQYFGPGTRLTVL.

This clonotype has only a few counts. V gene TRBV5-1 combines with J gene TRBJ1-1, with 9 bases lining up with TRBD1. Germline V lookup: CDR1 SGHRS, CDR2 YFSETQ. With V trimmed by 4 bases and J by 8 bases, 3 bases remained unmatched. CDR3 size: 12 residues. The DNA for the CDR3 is TGCGCCAGCAGCGTACAGGGGGCGGAAGCTTTCTTT. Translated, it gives CASSVQGAEAFF.

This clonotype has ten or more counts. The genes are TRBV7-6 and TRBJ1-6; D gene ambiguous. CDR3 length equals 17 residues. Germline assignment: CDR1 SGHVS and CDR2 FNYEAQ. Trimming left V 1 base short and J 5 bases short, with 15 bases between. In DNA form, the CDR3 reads TGTGCCAGCAGCTTAGAAAACGCCAGGAAGAATAATTCACCCCTCCACTTT. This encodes CASSLENARKNNSPLHF.

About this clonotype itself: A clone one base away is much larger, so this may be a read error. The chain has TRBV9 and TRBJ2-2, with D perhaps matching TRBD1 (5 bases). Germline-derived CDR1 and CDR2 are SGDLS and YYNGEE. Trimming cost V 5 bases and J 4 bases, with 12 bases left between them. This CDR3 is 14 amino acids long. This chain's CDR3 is CASRAWTSTGELFF. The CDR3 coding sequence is TGTGCCAGCAGAGCATGGACAAGCACCGGGGAGCTGTTTTTT.

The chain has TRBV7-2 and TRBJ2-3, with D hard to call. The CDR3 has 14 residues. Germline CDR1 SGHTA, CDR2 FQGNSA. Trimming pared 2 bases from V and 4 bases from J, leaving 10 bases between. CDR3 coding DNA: TGTGCCAGCAGCTTATTCTTCGGAGCAGATACGCAGTATTTT. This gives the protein CASSLFFGADTQYF.

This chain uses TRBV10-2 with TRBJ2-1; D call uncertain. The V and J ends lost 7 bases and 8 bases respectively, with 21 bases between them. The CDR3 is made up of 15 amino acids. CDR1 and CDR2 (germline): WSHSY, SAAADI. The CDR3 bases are TGCGCCAGCAAGGAAGGGATGGACGGTCCCTATGAGCAGTTCTTC. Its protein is CASKEGMDGPYEQFF.